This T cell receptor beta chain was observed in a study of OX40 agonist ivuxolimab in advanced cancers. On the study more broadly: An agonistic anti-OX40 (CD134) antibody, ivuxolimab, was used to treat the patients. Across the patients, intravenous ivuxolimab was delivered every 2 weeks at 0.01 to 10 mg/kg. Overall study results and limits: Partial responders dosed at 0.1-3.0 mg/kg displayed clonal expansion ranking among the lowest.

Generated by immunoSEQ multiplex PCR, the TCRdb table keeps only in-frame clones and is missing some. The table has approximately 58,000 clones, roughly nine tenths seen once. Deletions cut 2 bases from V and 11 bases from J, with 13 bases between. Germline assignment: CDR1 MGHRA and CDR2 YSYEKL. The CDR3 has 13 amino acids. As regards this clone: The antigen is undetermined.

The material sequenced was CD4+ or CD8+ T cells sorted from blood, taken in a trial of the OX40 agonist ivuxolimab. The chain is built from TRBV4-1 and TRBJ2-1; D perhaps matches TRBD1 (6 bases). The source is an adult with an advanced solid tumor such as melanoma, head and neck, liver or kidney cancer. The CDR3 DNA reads TGCGCCAGCAGCCAAATACTGGGGGCGAAGCAGTTCTTC. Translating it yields CASSQILGAKQFF.